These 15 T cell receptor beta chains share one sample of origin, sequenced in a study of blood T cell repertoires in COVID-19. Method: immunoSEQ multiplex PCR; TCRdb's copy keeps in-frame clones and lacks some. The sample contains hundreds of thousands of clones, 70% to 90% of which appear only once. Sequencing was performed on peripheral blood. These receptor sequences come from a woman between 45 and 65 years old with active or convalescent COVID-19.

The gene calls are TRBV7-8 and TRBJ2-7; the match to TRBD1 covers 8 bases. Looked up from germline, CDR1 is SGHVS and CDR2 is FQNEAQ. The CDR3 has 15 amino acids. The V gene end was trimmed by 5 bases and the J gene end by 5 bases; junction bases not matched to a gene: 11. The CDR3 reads CASSTYRGSGHEQYF. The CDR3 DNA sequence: TGTGCCAGCAGCACGTACAGGGGGTCTGGCCACGAGCAGTACTTC.

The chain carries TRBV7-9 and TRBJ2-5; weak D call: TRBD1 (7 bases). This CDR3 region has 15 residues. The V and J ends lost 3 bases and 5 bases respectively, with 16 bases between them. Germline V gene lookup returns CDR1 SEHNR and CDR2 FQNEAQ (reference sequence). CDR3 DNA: TGTGCCAGCAGCTTCCCCAGGGGGGTTTGGGAGACCCAGTACTTC. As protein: CASSFPRGVWETQYF.

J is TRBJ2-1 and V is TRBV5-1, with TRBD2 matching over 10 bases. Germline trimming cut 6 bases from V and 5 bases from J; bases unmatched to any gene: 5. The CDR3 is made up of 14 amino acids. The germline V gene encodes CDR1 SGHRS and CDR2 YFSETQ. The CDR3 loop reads CASKRLAGDNEQFF. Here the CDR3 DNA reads TGCGCCAGCAAGCGCCTAGCGGGGGACAATGAGCAGTTCTTC.

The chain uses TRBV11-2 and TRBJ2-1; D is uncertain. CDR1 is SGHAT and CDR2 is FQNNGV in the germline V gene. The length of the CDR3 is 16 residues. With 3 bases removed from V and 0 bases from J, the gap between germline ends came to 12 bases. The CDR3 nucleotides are TGTGCCAGCAGCTTTCTACCCCTGAGCTCCTACAATGAGCAGTTCTTC. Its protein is CASSFLPLSSYNEQFF.

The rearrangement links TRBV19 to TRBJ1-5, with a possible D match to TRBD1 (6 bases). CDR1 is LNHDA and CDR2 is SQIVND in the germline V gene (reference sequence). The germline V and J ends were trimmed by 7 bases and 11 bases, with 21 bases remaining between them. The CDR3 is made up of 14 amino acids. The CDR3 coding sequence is TGTGCCAGTACCCTGGGGGCAGGGGTGCGCTCCCAGCATTTT. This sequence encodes CASTLGAGVRSQHF.

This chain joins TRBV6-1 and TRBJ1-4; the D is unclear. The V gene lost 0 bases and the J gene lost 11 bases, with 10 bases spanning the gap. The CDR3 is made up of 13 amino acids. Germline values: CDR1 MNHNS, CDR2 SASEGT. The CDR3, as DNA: TGTGCCAGCAGTGAAGCAGCCTTTTGGAAACTGTTTTTT. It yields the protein CASSEAAFWKLFF.

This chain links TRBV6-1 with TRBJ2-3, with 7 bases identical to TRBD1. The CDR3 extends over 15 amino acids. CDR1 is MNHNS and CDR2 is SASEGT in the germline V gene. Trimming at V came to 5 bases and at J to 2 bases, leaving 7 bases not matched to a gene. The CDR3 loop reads CASSSDRRVTDTQYF. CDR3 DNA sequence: TGTGCCAGCAGTTCGGACAGGCGGGTCACAGATACGCAGTATTTT.

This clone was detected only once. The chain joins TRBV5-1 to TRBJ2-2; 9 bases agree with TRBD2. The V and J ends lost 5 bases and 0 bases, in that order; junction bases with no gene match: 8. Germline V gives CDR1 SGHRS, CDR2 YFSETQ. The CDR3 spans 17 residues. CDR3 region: CASRVGAGGPNTGELFF. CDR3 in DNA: TGCGCCAGCAGGGTTGGAGCGGGAGGTCCGAACACCGGGGAGCTGTTTTTT.

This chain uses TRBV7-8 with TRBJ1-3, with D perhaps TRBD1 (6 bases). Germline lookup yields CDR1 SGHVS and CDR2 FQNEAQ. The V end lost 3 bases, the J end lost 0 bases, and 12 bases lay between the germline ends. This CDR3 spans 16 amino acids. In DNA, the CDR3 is TGTGCCAGCAGCTTCCGACAGGCTCGCTCTGGAAACACCATATATTTT. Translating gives CASSFRQARSGNTIYF.

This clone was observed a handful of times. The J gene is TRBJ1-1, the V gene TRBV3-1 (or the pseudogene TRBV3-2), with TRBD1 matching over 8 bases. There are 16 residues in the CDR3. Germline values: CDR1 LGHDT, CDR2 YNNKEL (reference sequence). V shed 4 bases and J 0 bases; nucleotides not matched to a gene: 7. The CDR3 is CASSPAGGRMNTEAFF. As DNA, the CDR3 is TGTGCCAGCAGCCCTGCAGGGGGCCGGATGAACACTGAAGCTTTCTTT.

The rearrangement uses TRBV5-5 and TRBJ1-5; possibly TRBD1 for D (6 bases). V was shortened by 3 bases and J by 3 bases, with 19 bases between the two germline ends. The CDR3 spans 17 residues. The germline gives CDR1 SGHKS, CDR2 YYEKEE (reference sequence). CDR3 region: CASSSYPRGKVNQPQHF. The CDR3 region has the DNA TGTGCCAGCAGCTCCTACCCCAGGGGTAAGGTCAATCAGCCCCAGCATTTT.

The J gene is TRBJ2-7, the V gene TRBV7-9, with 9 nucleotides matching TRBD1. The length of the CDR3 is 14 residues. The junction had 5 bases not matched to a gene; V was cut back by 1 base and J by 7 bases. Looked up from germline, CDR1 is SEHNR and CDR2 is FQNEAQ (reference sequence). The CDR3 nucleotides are TGTGCCAGCAGCTTAGACAGGGGGCGGTGGGAGCAGTACTTC. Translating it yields CASSLDRGRWEQYF.

The DNA for the CDR3 is TGCGCCAGCAGCTTGGCCCCGGAGGCTGAAGCTTTCTTT. Translating it yields CASSLAPEAEAFF. The genes are TRBV5-1 and TRBJ1-1, with unresolved D. The CDR3 runs 13 residues. Germline V gene sequence: CDR1 SGHRS, CDR2 YFSETQ. With 0 bases removed from V and 6 bases from J, the gap between germline ends came to 9 bases.

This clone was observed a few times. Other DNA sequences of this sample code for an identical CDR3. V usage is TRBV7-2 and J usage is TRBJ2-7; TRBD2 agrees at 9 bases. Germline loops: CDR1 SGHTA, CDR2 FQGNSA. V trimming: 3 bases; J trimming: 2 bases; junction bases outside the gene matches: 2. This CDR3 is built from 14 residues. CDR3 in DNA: TGTGCCAGCAGCTTGACTAGCGGTACCTACGAGCAGTACTTC. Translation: CASSLTSGTYEQYF.

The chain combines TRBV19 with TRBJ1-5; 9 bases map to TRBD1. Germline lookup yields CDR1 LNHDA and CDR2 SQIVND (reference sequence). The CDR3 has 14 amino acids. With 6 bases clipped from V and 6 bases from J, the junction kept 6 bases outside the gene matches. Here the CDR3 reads CASSGQGLGQPQHF. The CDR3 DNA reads TGTGCCAGTAGCGGACAGGGGTTGGGTCAGCCCCAGCATTTT. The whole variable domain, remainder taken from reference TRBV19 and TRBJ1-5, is DGGITQSPKYLFRKEGQNVTLSCEQNLNHDAMYWYRQDPGQGLRLIYYSQIVNDFQKGDIAEGYSVSREKKESFPLTVTSAQKNPTAFYLCASSGQGLGQPQHFGDGTRLSIL.